The table lists the clone carrying this T cell receptor beta chain with a count of one. The sample originates from a study of T cell responses to AZD1222 COVID-19 vaccine. This table comes from immunoSEQ multiplex PCR, and its TCRdb copy is limited to in-frame clones, with some not included. The top ten hold more than 2.5% of the sample, which has approximately 120,000 clones, 93% seen once. Trimming shortened V by 3 bases and J by 7 bases, and 10 bases separated the two germline ends. CDR1 is SGHTA and CDR2 is FQGTGA in the germline V gene. This CDR3 contains 13 residues. Material: peripheral blood, obtained on day 0 of AZD1222 vaccination. This chain links TRBV7-3 with TRBJ1-5; no firm D call. The clonotype originates from an adult in good health. CDR3 protein: CASSFAWGQPQHF. The CDR3 DNA is TGTGCCAGCAGCTTCGCCTGGGGACAGCCCCAGCATTTT. The full variable domain, rest sourced from reference TRBV7-3 and TRBJ1-5, is GAGVSQTPSNKVTEKGKYVELRCDPISGHTALYWYRQSLGQGPEFLIYFQGTGAADDSGLPNDRFFAVRPEGSVSTLKIQRTERGDSAVYLCASSFAWGQPQHFGDGTRLSIL.